These 13 T cell receptor beta chains were sequenced from one sample in a study of blood T cell repertoires in COVID-19. Generated by immunoSEQ multiplex PCR, the TCRdb table keeps only in-frame clones and is missing some. Seen here are 35,000 to 55,000 clones, 90% observed once, and the top ten hold approximately 3%. The material sequenced was peripheral blood. Every receptor here comes from a man aged 50 to 60 with active COVID-19.

This chain uses TRBV23-1 with TRBJ2-3; unclear D gene. TRBV23-1 is known as an ORF, though its function is uncertain. Trimming shortened V by 2 bases and J by 5 bases, and 11 bases separated the two germline ends. This CDR3 spans 14 amino acids. CDR3 nucleotide sequence: TGCGCCAGCAGTCAAGGCCCATTCATAGATACGCAGTATTTT. It encodes CASSQGPFIDTQYF.

The gene calls are TRBV6-5 and TRBJ2-7, with 8 bases identical to TRBD1. Per the germline V gene, CDR1 is MNHEY and CDR2 is SVGAGI. The CDR3 is made up of 14 amino acids. J gave up 7 bases and V 6 bases, and 11 bases lay outside the gene matches. In DNA form, the CDR3 reads TGTGCCAGCAGGGGGACAGGTGAGGTGGGAGAGCAGTACTTC. This codes for CASRGTGEVGEQYF.

This clone appeared once. The rearrangement uses TRBV7-9 and TRBJ1-3, with D possibly being TRBD1 (5 bases). Germline V gene lookup returns CDR1 SEHNR and CDR2 FQNEAQ (reference sequence). Trimming shortened V by 5 bases and J by 0 bases, and 14 bases separated the two germline ends. This CDR3 contains 16 residues. In nucleotides, the CDR3 is TGTGCCAGCAGCCCGTATTGGGACTCCTCTGGAAACACCATATATTTT. It yields the protein CASSPYWDSSGNTIYF.

The chain is built from TRBV2 and TRBJ1-5, with TRBD1 as a possible D gene (6 bases). CDR1 and CDR2 from the germline V gene are SNHLY and FYNNEI. The V end lost 1 base, the J end lost 4 bases, and 11 bases lay between the germline ends. CDR3 length equals 15 residues. The CDR3: CASSEVLGGNQPQHF. The CDR3 DNA sequence: TGTGCCAGCAGTGAAGTCTTAGGGGGAAATCAGCCCCAGCATTTT.

The CDR3 region has the DNA TGTGCCTGGAGTGAGACCGGGACTAGCGGCTGGGATACGCAGTATTTT. This codes for CAWSETGTSGWDTQYF. J is TRBJ2-3 and V is TRBV30; 11 bases are shared with TRBD2. The V gene end was trimmed by 1 base and the J gene end by 6 bases; junction bases not matched to a gene: 9. Germline V CDR1 and CDR2: GTSNPN, SVGIG (reference sequence). This CDR3 region has 16 residues.

The CDR3 region has the DNA TGTGCCAGCAGCCCAGATTGGACAGACACCATATATTTT. Translation: CASSPDWTDTIYF. This chain joins TRBV6-5 and TRBJ1-3; possibly TRBD1 for D (6 bases). Looked up from germline, CDR1 is MNHEY and CDR2 is SVGAGI. The CDR3 runs to 13 residues. The ends were cut back, 6 bases at V and 8 bases at J, with 14 bases in the middle.

The CDR3 DNA is TGTGCCAGCAGCTTGGATGCGGAGACCCAGTACTTC. It translates to CASSLDAETQYF. The rearrangement uses TRBV5-4 and TRBJ2-5, with no clear D. The CDR3 contains 12 residues. Trimming took off 0 bases at V and 5 bases at J, with 5 bases between the two ends. The germline CDR1 and CDR2 sequences are SGHNT and YYREEE (reference sequence).

The chain uses TRBV18 and TRBJ2-7, with 7 bases aligning to TRBD1. This CDR3 comprises 19 residues. After removal of 0 bases from V and 2 bases from J, the junction contained 16 bases not matched to a gene. Germline CDR1 KGHSH, CDR2 LQKENI. The CDR3 region has the DNA TGTGCCAGCTCACCACCGTTGAGGGGGCAAAGCTCCCTTCCCTACGAGCAGTACTTC. Residues: CASSPPLRGQSSLPYEQYF.

The V and J genes are TRBV25-1 and TRBJ2-2, with 10 nucleotides matching TRBD1. The germline V gene has CDR1 MGHDK and CDR2 SYGVNS. V lost 4 bases and J lost 4; bases outside the gene matches: 6. The CDR3 runs 16 residues. CDR3 nucleotides: TGTGCCAGCAGTGTACCGGGACAGGGGTCCACCGGGGAGCTGTTTTTT. Translating gives CASSVPGQGSTGELFF. The complete variable domain, with remaining parts taken from reference TRBV25-1 and TRBJ2-2, reads EADIYQTPRYLVIGTGKKITLECSQTMGHDKMYWYQQDPGMELHLIHYSYGVNSTEKGDLSSESTVSRIRTEHFPLTLESARPSHTSQYLCASSVPGQGSTGELFFGEGSRLTVL.

This clone was counted between two and nine times. This chain links TRBV7-9 with TRBJ1-3; no reliable D call. The CDR3 totals 12 residues. The V end was cut by 4 bases, the J end by 3 bases, with 4 bases between. The germline CDR1 and CDR2 sequences are SEHNR and FQNEAQ (reference sequence). CDR3 sequence: CASSSHGNTIYF. CDR3 nucleotide sequence: TGTGCCAGCAGCTCCCATGGAAACACCATATATTTT.

The CDR3 reads CASSATAQGLYNEQFF. In DNA form, the CDR3 reads TGTGCCAGCAGCGCTACAGCCCAGGGGTTATACAATGAGCAGTTCTTC. This rearrangement joins TRBV9 to TRBJ2-1; D possibly corresponds to TRBD1 (6 bases). V lost 3 bases to trimming and J lost 4 bases, with 17 bases between them. Germline CDR1 reads SGDLS; CDR2 reads YYNGEE. This CDR3 comprises 16 residues.

This sequence joins TRBV6-1 and TRBJ2-7, with D uncertain. The CDR3 consists of 14 residues. Germline CDR1 reads MNHNS; CDR2 reads SASEGT. V was shortened by 1 base and J by 5 bases, with 12 bases between the two germline ends. CDR3 loop: CASSEGGEVDEQYF. The CDR3, as DNA: TGTGCCAGCAGTGAAGGCGGAGAGGTGGACGAGCAGTACTTC.

This clone is a singleton in its sample. The chain links TRBV7-3 to TRBJ2-1, with a tentative D call TRBD2 (7 bases). Germline loops: CDR1 SGHTA, CDR2 FQGTGA. This CDR3 has 13 residues. Trimming took off 5 bases at V and 15 bases at J, with 20 bases between the two ends. The CDR3 reads CASSTQGTTRLFF. In DNA form, the CDR3 reads TGTGCCAGCAGCACCCAGGGGACTACCCGATTGTTCTTC.